Shown below are 20 T cell receptor beta chains from a single sample sequenced in a study of Ad26.COV2.S vaccination and SARS-CoV-2 variants (dated by TCRdb to 2020 to 2023). Sample treatment or condition, as interpreted from the label and publication: over 15 received Ad26.COV2.S at low or high dose, single or two shots; about 5 received placebo; per-sample allocation not given. Repertoires of vaccine and placebo recipients were sequenced from samples collected on day 63 after the first injection. The library came from the immunoSEQ multiplex PCR assay. This is the immuneACCESS table as TCRdb keeps it, with only in-frame sequences that have V and J called. A part of the clones is gone; compared with another copy, unresolved V genes explain less than half, and the rest is unexplained. The sample data list 400,000 to 450,000 clones, and around 90% of these were observed just once. Of the sample, more than 9% falls within the top ten clones.

Source: peripheral blood, taken in a trial of Ad26.COV2.S vaccine versus placebo. Every receptor here comes from a person between 18 and 65 years old who received the Ad26.COV2.S COVID-19 vaccine or a placebo.

V gene TRBV2 combines with J gene TRBJ1-4, with 11 bases matching TRBD1. Trimming removed 5 bases from V and 8 bases from J; junction bases left unmatched: 7. The CDR3 loop spans 15 amino acids. Looked up from germline, CDR1 is SNHLY and CDR2 is FYNNEI. CDR3 loop: CASSRRTGGSEKLFF. As DNA, the CDR3 is TGTGCCAGCAGTCGCCGGACAGGGGGCTCCGAAAAACTGTTTTTT.

The CDR3 sequence is CSVVLRRENTGELFF. CDR3 in DNA: TGCAGCGTTGTGTTGCGGCGGGAGAACACCGGGGAGCTGTTTTTT. The chain is built from TRBV29-1 and TRBJ2-2; tentative D call: TRBD2 (6 bases). This CDR3 comprises 15 residues. Germline-derived CDR1 and CDR2 are SQVTM and ANQGSEA. V dropped 4 bases and J dropped 1 base, with 13 bases sitting between them.

The chain has TRBV3-1 (or the pseudogene TRBV3-2) and TRBJ2-4; 9 bases map to TRBD2. The CDR3 totals 19 residues. V was clipped by 0 bases and J by 0 bases; unmatched bases: 9. CDR1 is LGHDT, CDR2 YNNKEL, per germline (reference sequence). The DNA of the CDR3 is TGTGCCAGCAGCCAAGAGTTAGCGGGAGTGCCTGTAGCCAAAAACATTCAGTACTTC. It yields the protein CASSQELAGVPVAKNIQYF.

The J gene is TRBJ2-5, the V gene TRBV5-1; 7 nucleotides align to TRBD2. Trimming at V came to 0 bases and at J to 2 bases, leaving 1 base not matched to a gene. The CDR3 contains 14 residues. CDR1 is SGHRS and CDR2 is YFSETQ in the germline V gene. CDR3 nucleotides: TGCGCCAGCAGCTTGGCGGGGGGTCAAGAGACCCAGTACTTC. As protein: CASSLAGGQETQYF.

Only one count was recorded for this clone. This chain links TRBV9 with TRBJ1-1, with D unclear. V lost 1 base to trimming and J lost 3 bases, with 10 bases between them. The CDR3 runs 14 residues. Germline loops: CDR1 SGDLS, CDR2 YYNGEE. Here the CDR3 reads CASSVRTEYTEAFF. In DNA form, the CDR3 reads TGTGCCAGCAGCGTACGGACGGAATACACTGAAGCTTTCTTT.

This chain connects TRBV7-9 to TRBJ1-2; tentatively, D is TRBD1 (5 bases). The V end was cut by 2 bases, the J end by 4 bases, with 11 bases between. CDR1 is SEHNR and CDR2 is FQNEAQ in the germline V gene (reference sequence). This CDR3 spans 14 amino acids. The CDR3 nucleotides read TGTGCCAGCAGCTTACAGGGAGGGAGCTATGGCTACACCTTC. This translates into CASSLQGGSYGYTF. The full variable domain, its missing parts supplied by reference TRBV7-9 and TRBJ1-2, is DTGVSQNPRHKITKRGQNVTFRCDPISEHNRLYWYRQTLGQGPEFLTYFQNEAQLEKSRLLSDRFSAERPKGSFSTLEIQRTEQGDSAMYLCASSLQGGSYGYTFGSGTRLTVV.

V is TRBV27 and J is TRBJ1-5; D remains unclear. V was cut by 2 bases and J by 0 bases, with 8 bases left in between. Germline CDR1 reads MNHEY; CDR2 reads SMNVEV (reference sequence). CDR3 length: 15 residues. The CDR3 sequence: CASSLRQVSNQPQHF. CDR3 DNA sequence: TGTGCCAGCAGTTTAAGGCAGGTTAGCAATCAGCCCCAGCATTTT.

This rearrangement joins TRBV27 to TRBJ2-1; 8 bases agree with TRBD2. The CDR3 runs 15 residues. Germline loops: CDR1 MNHEY, CDR2 SMNVEV (reference sequence). Trimming cost V 7 bases and J 3 bases; bases outside gene matches: 8. The CDR3, as DNA: TGTGCCAGCAATGAGATAGCGGGATTCTACAATGAGCAGTTCTTC. Amino acids: CASNEIAGFYNEQFF.

The sample holds one count of this clone. This sequence joins TRBV15 and TRBJ1-1; no reliable D call. The CDR3 loop spans 15 amino acids. Between the trimmed V and J ends, which lost 0 bases and 3 bases, there was a span of 11 bases. Germline CDR1 and CDR2: LNHNV and YYDKDF (reference sequence). The CDR3 region is CATSRDLEGYTEAFF. In DNA, the CDR3 is TGTGCCACCAGCAGAGATCTGGAGGGCTACACTGAAGCTTTCTTT.

The chain links TRBV5-4 to TRBJ2-5, with a weak D call TRBD2 (6 bases). V lost 3 bases, J lost 2 bases, and 14 bases lay in between. The CDR3 runs 15 residues. CDR1 and CDR2 from the germline V gene are SGHNT and YYREEE (reference sequence). This chain's CDR3 is CASSWSGDGQETQYF. The CDR3 nucleotides read TGTGCCAGCAGCTGGTCGGGGGACGGGCAAGAGACCCAGTACTTC.

This clone was counted a single time. This chain uses TRBV7-9 with TRBJ2-1; D perhaps matches TRBD2 (5 bases). The CDR3 totals 14 residues. V dropped 3 bases and J dropped 7 bases, with 13 bases sitting between them. The V gene's germline CDR1 is SEHNR and CDR2 FQNEAQ (reference sequence). CDR3 bases: TGTGCCAGCAGCTTCGTCGGGATGCTGAATGAGCAGTTCTTC. Amino acid sequence: CASSFVGMLNEQFF.

V gene TRBV3-1 (or the pseudogene TRBV3-2) combines with J gene TRBJ2-1; D gene uncertain. The CDR3 sequence is 14 residues long. The germline CDR1 and CDR2 sequences are LGHDT and YNNKEL (reference sequence). Trimming removed 3 bases at V and 8 bases at J, with 14 bases between. CDR3 DNA sequence: TGTGCCAGCAGCCAGCGGCCAGAGGTCGATGAGCAGTTCTTC. Encoded protein: CASSQRPEVDEQFF.

J is TRBJ2-7 and V is TRBV28; 10 nucleotides match TRBD1. V lost 6 bases to trimming and J lost 0 bases; unmatched junction nucleotides: 11. From germline, CDR1 is MDHEN and CDR2 SYDVKM. This CDR3 is built from 17 residues. CDR3 in DNA: TGTGCCAGCAGCTCGCCCCGGGGACAGGGGAGCTCCTACGAGCAGTACTTC. Protein: CASSSPRGQGSSYEQYF.

V usage is TRBV7-9 and J usage is TRBJ1-4; 7 bases agree with TRBD1. The trim removed 5 bases at V and 7 bases at J, leaving 7 bases unmatched. CDR1 is SEHNR, CDR2 FQNEAQ, per germline (reference sequence). This CDR3 comprises 14 residues. Written as DNA, the CDR3 is TGTGCCAGCAGCCTGGGAGGGGGCCTTGAAAAACTGTTTTTT. It is translated as CASSLGGGLEKLFF. Together with reference TRBV7-9 and TRBJ1-4, the CDR3 gives the full variable domain: DTGVSQNPRHKITKRGQNVTFRCDPISEHNRLYWYRQTLGQGPEFLTYFQNEAQLEKSRLLSDRFSAERPKGSFSTLEIQRTEQGDSAMYLCASSLGGGLEKLFFGSGTQLSVL.

This clone was seen more than once but under ten times. The chain employs TRBV7-6 and TRBJ2-7, with D tentatively TRBD1 or TRBD2 (5 bases each). CDR3 length: 13 residues. V was trimmed by 5 bases and J by 6 bases, leaving 14 bases between them. CDR1 SGHVS and CDR2 FNYEAQ come from the germline V gene. CDR3 in amino acids: CASSAGTHREQYF. Written as DNA, the CDR3 is TGTGCCAGCAGCGCCGGGACCCACCGCGAGCAGTACTTC. Combining the CDR3 with reference TRBV7-6 and TRBJ2-7 gives the whole variable domain GAGVSQSPRYKVTKRGQDVALRCDPISGHVSLYWYRQALGQGPEFLTYFNYEAQQDKSGLPNDRFSAERPEGSISTLTIQRTEQRDSAMYRCASSAGTHREQYFGPGTRLTVT.

The chain combines TRBV5-1 with TRBJ2-1, with a weak D call TRBD2 (6 bases). Trimming shortened V by 8 bases and J by 2 bases, and 14 bases separated the two germline ends. This CDR3 comprises 14 residues. CDR1 SGHRS and CDR2 YFSETQ come from the germline V gene. The CDR3 coding sequence is TGCGCCAGTTCCTCGGGACTCGCCTACAATGAGCAGTTCTTC. Its translation: CASSSGLAYNEQFF.

This chain uses TRBV30 with TRBJ2-1; D remains unclear. The CDR3 spans 11 residues. Per the germline V gene, CDR1 is GTSNPN and CDR2 is SVGIG (reference sequence). V gave up 7 bases and J gave up 9 bases, with 13 bases separating them. The CDR3: CAFPRGLEQFF. As DNA, the CDR3 is TGTGCCTTCCCCCGTGGGCTTGAGCAGTTCTTC.

The genes are TRBV2 and TRBJ2-5; the match to TRBD2 covers 12 bases. With V trimmed by 6 bases and J by 5 bases, 7 bases remained unmatched. CDR1 SNHLY and CDR2 FYNNEI come from the germline V gene. The CDR3 totals 15 residues. This CDR3 reads CASRRLAGAGETQYF. DNA for the CDR3: TGTGCCAGCAGGAGACTAGCGGGAGCTGGGGAGACCCAGTACTTC.

The table lists this clone with a count of one. The V call is TRBV4-3, the J call TRBJ1-2, with unresolved D. The ends were cut back, 0 bases at V and 8 bases at J, with 16 bases in the middle. Per germline, CDR1 LGHNA and CDR2 YSLEER. The CDR3 is 15 residues long. The CDR3 sequence is CASSQDLTVSGGYTF. The DNA of the CDR3 is TGCGCCAGCAGCCAAGATCTAACAGTTTCCGGCGGCTACACCTTC.

The genes are TRBV7-3 and TRBJ2-5; tentative D call: TRBD2 (5 bases). The germline CDR1 and CDR2 sequences are SGHTA and FQGTGA. Trimming removed 8 bases from V and 7 bases from J, with 26 bases in between. The CDR3 spans 16 residues. The CDR3 is CASWPLRTRPLGTQYF. The CDR3 region has the DNA TGTGCCAGCTGGCCCTTAAGGACTCGACCCTTGGGGACCCAGTACTTC.